This T cell receptor (beta chain) came from a study of post-analysis software for immune sequencing data. Overall study: Disease trajectories encompassed relapsing-remitting, secondary progressive and progressive-relapsing multiple sclerosis. The study, taken as a whole, reports: Patients had higher frequencies than controls of roughly five TRBV segments, including TRBV5-6, TRBV5-1 and TRBV20-1. A significant reduction in normalized Chao1 diversity was observed in multiple sclerosis patients versus controls. The authors found that F measure strongly co-clustered same-batch samples.

The TCR beta cDNA libraries carried unique molecular identifiers. When about 0.85 to 11 million T cells were used, they gave 500,000 or so cDNA molecules. TCRdb re-analysed the PCR reads in MiXCR, keeping a single row per CDR3 protein. The table records hundreds of thousands of distinct CDR3 sequences, about 32% of them present only once. V was pared by 4 bases and J by 2 bases, with 17 bases between. From germline, CDR1 is SGHRS and CDR2 YFSETQ. This CDR3 is 16 amino acids long. To note about this clonotype: Its specificity is unknown.

What was sequenced was blood. The chain couples TRBV5-1 to TRBJ2-3; a weak D match, TRBD2 (6 bases). The TCR was taken from a girl aged 10 to 17 with multiple sclerosis. The CDR3 protein is CASSARLVGNTDTQYF. The CDR3 DNA reads TGCGCCAGCAGCGCCAGACTAGTTGGAAACACAGATACGCAGTATTTT.